The present entry profiles one T cell receptor beta chain with its context. Its antigen is still unknown. This table comes from immunoSEQ multiplex PCR, and its TCRdb copy is limited to in-frame clones, with some not included. Among some 30,000 clones, approximately 88% were seen once, and the ten largest hold around 5.1%. The V gene's germline CDR1 is SQVTM and CDR2 ANQGSEA. With 7 bases removed from V and 7 bases from J, the gap between germline ends came to 13 bases. There are 11 residues in the CDR3. The sample comes from a study of chemoradiotherapy in HPV16-positive cancers. Repertoires were sampled repeatedly during chemoradiotherapy. Study-wide results and limits: Non-HPV-specific T cells did not expand in tumors during treatment, whereas candidate HPV-specific clones and E7-related motifs did. The functional HPV-specific definition rests on just a couple of HPV16-positive patients.

The rearrangement links TRBV29-1 to TRBJ1-2; D remains unclear. The sample here was blood, taken from a patient who underwent chemoradiotherapy. This receptor was identified in a human donor with HPV-associated anogenital cancer. CDR3 sequence reads: CSAGGLFGYTF. In DNA, the CDR3 is TGCAGCGCGGGAGGGTTATTTGGCTACACCTTC.